The text below deals with one TCR beta chain. Its antigen remains unidentified. With 0 bases clipped from V and 0 bases from J, the junction kept 4 bases outside the gene matches. The germline V gene has CDR1 KGHSH and CDR2 LQKENI. CDR3 size: 17 residues. The sample is drawn from a study of beta chain features in type 1 diabetes. Overall study results and limits: PCR might pick shorter templates more often, in the same way for patients and controls.

Sorted populations all had greater than 95% purity. Expressed TCRB transcripts got sequenced, as all isolated RNA was reverse transcribed. TCRdb's table, derived via immunoSEQ multiplex PCR, lists solely in-frame clones and lacks some. The data contain fewer than 550,000 clones, 10% to 12% of them singletons. The genes are TRBV18 and TRBJ2-1; TRBD2 agrees at 8 bases. What was sequenced was naive CD4+ T cells from blood. The clonotype originates from a woman aged 18-29 years in good health. The DNA of the CDR3 is TGTGCCAGCTCACCACCTTCCCTAGCGGGCTCCTACAATGAGCAGTTCTTC. It translates to CASSPPSLAGSYNEQFF.